One and the same sample provided the 7 T cell receptor beta chains below, sequenced in a study of early stage breast cancer tumors. Clones were read by immunoSEQ multiplex PCR, and TCRdb kept only the in-frame ones, dropping some. Among fewer than 35,000 clones, around three quarters were seen once, and the ten largest hold roughly a third. The material sequenced was blood. The receptors come from a person in their fifties with breast cancer.

V usage is TRBV11-1 and J usage is TRBJ2-7, with no clear D. Trimming left V 0 bases short and J 5 bases short, with 14 bases between. CDR1 is SGHAT and CDR2 is FQDESV in the germline V gene (reference sequence). The CDR3 has 15 residues. DNA for the CDR3: TGTGCCAGCAGCTTAGCGCCAGGAACTGGGAACGAGCAGTACTTC. Translation gives CASSLAPGTGNEQYF.

The V call is TRBV7-9, the J call TRBJ1-1, with a possible D match to TRBD1 (5 bases). Trimming took off 2 bases at V and 3 bases at J, with 7 bases between the two ends. The CDR3 sequence is 13 residues long. Germline loops: CDR1 SEHNR, CDR2 FQNEAQ (reference sequence). CDR3 sequence: CASSLTGDTEAFF. The CDR3 DNA reads TGTGCCAGCAGCTTAACGGGGGACACTGAAGCTTTCTTT.

This clone occurred once. At one boundary the junction diverges from the germline segment, which might be a read error. V gene TRBV29-1 combines with J gene TRBJ2-2; 8 bases are shared with TRBD1. CDR3 size: 13 residues. CDR1 is SQVTM and CDR2 is ANQGSEA in the germline V gene. This CDR3 reads CSVQGAKTGELFF. In DNA form, the CDR3 reads TGCAGCGTTCAGGGGGCGAAGACCGGGGAGCTGTTTTTT.

This chain connects TRBV5-4 to TRBJ2-3; D is unclear. This CDR3 region has 16 residues. Germline-derived CDR1 and CDR2 are SGHNT and YYREEE (reference sequence). Between the trimmed V and J ends, which lost 0 bases and 0 bases, there was a span of 11 bases. CDR3 sequence: CASSLEETPSTDTQYF. The CDR3 region has the DNA TGTGCCAGCAGCTTGGAGGAGACTCCGAGCACAGATACGCAGTATTTT.

This clone was picked up a small number of times. This chain uses TRBV7-6 with TRBJ2-1, with TRBD2 matching over 9 bases. CDR3 length equals 18 residues. The J segment lost 4 bases and the V segment lost 4 bases, leaving 14 bases of the junction unmatched. Germline values: CDR1 SGHVS, CDR2 FNYEAQ. The CDR3 sequence is CASSSLIPRTSDYNEQFF. The CDR3 DNA reads as TGTGCCAGCAGCTCACTAATCCCTCGGACTAGCGATTACAATGAGCAGTTCTTC.

The V gene is TRBV19, the J gene TRBJ2-2, with TRBD2 matching 9 bases. This CDR3 comprises 16 residues. Germline V CDR1 and CDR2: LNHDA, SQIVND (reference sequence). J was trimmed by 1 base and V by 4 bases; bases with no gene match: 4. The CDR3 nucleotides read TGTGCCAGTAGTACAGGACTAGCGAGGAACACCGGGGAGCTGTTTTTT. Its protein product is CASSTGLARNTGELFF.

The rearrangement uses TRBV27 and TRBJ1-5; 8 bases fit TRBD1. The germline V gene encodes CDR1 MNHEY and CDR2 SMNVEV (reference sequence). This CDR3 is 14 amino acids long. Unmatched junction bases numbered 6, after V lost 5 bases and J lost 6 bases. CDR3 DNA: TGTGCCAGCAGTGACAGGGGTCCCGGTCAGCCCCAGCATTTT. Translating it yields CASSDRGPGQPQHF.